A selection of T cell receptor beta chains follows, all from one sample in a study of blood T cell repertoires in COVID-19. This table comes from immunoSEQ multiplex PCR, and its TCRdb copy is limited to in-frame clones, with some not included. The sample records some 56,000 clones, 81% being singletons. Sequencing was carried out using peripheral blood. These receptors originate from a woman of 80 years or more with active or convalescent COVID-19. Both conserved end residues are part of each CDR3. The order of the fields is CDR3 DNA, CDR3 protein, clone size, D gene, V gene, J gene. A D gene is named only where the DNA matches it firmly. For some rows the clone size is stated as once, few or many, or as a class when expanded; others skip it.

CDR3 DNA: TGTGCCAGCAACAGGGAAAATTCCTACGAGCAGTACTTC; CDR3 protein: CASNRENSYEQYF; clone size: -; D gene: -; V gene: TRBV6-5; J gene: TRBJ2-7
CDR3 DNA: TGTGCCAGCTCACCACCCGGGACAGCCTTCCAGAGCTATGGCTACACCTTC; CDR3 protein: CASSPPGTAFQSYGYTF; clone size: -; D gene: TRBD1; V gene: TRBV18; J gene: TRBJ1-2
CDR3 DNA: TGTGCCAGCAGTGAAGCTCCGGGACATATATATGGCTACACCTTC; CDR3 protein: CASSEAPGHIYGYTF; clone size: many; D gene: -; V gene: TRBV6-1; J gene: TRBJ1-2
CDR3 DNA: TGTGCCAGCAGTCACTCAATTCCGGGACAGAGACAGCCCCAGCATTTT; CDR3 protein: CASSHSIPGQRQPQHF; clone size: -; D gene: TRBD1; V gene: TRBV2; J gene: TRBJ1-5
CDR3 DNA: TGCGCCAGCAGCCGCGGGACAGGGTTTGGAAACACCATATATTTT; CDR3 protein: CASSRGTGFGNTIYF; clone size: -; D gene: TRBD1; V gene: TRBV5-1; J gene: TRBJ1-3
CDR3 DNA: TGTGCCAGCAGCCAAGTCCAGGGCTACAATGAGCAGTTCTTC; CDR3 protein: CASSQVQGYNEQFF; clone size: once; D gene: -; V gene: TRBV3-1/TRBV3-2; J gene: TRBJ2-1
CDR3 DNA: TGTGCCAGCTCGCGGACAGGGGAAAACTACGAGCAGTACTTC; CDR3 protein: CASSRTGENYEQYF; clone size: -; D gene: TRBD1; V gene: TRBV18; J gene: TRBJ2-7
CDR3 DNA: TGTGCCAGCAGCAAAATGGGGGCCTCCTACAATGAGCAGTTCTTC; CDR3 protein: CASSKMGASYNEQFF; clone size: -; D gene: -; V gene: TRBV21-1; J gene: TRBJ2-1
CDR3 DNA: TGTGCCAGCAGTTCTGGACTAGAGGCCTACAATGAGCAGTTCTTC; CDR3 protein: CASSSGLEAYNEQFF; clone size: -; D gene: TRBD2; V gene: TRBV2; J gene: TRBJ2-1
CDR3 DNA: TGTGCCAGCAGCGTGAGCCCTAGCGGGGGGACCCGACAAGAGACCCAGTACTTC; CDR3 protein: CASSVSPSGGTRQETQYF; clone size: -; D gene: TRBD2; V gene: TRBV9; J gene: TRBJ2-5
CDR3 DNA: TGCAGCACGAGGGACAGGGGGCGGGCAGAAGCTAACTATGGCTACACCTTC; CDR3 protein: CSTRDRGRAEANYGYTF; clone size: -; D gene: TRBD1; V gene: TRBV29-1; J gene: TRBJ1-2
CDR3 DNA: TGTGCCAGTTCCGGGACTAGAGTTGCCGATACGCAGTATTTT; CDR3 protein: CASSGTRVADTQYF; clone size: -; D gene: TRBD2; V gene: TRBV19; J gene: TRBJ2-3
CDR3 DNA: TGTGCCAGATCCCTCGACAGGGGTAACACTGAAGCTTTCTTT; CDR3 protein: CARSLDRGNTEAFF; clone size: -; D gene: TRBD1; V gene: TRBV2; J gene: TRBJ1-1
CDR3 DNA: TGTGCCAGCAGTGAAGATGTCAGGGGGCACGAGCAGTACTTC; CDR3 protein: CASSEDVRGHEQYF; clone size: -; D gene: TRBD1; V gene: TRBV6-1; J gene: TRBJ2-7
CDR3 DNA: TGTGCCAGCATGAGTCTAGGGAGGGGACACAATGAGCAGTTCTTC; CDR3 protein: CASMSLGRGHNEQFF; clone size: -; D gene: TRBD2; V gene: TRBV6-5; J gene: TRBJ2-1
CDR3 DNA: TGCGCCAGCAGCCCGGAGGGGGCGGGCACCGGGGAGCTGTTTTTT; CDR3 protein: CASSPEGAGTGELFF; clone size: -; D gene: -; V gene: TRBV5-1; J gene: TRBJ2-2
CDR3 DNA: TGTGCCACCAGTGATGGGGCAGAGAAAGTGAATGAAAAACTGTTTTTT; CDR3 protein: CATSDGAEKVNEKLFF; clone size: few; D gene: -; V gene: TRBV24-1; J gene: TRBJ1-4
CDR3 DNA: TGTGCCAGCAGTTTAACCTATAACAGGGGGAATGATGGCTACACCTTC; CDR3 protein: CASSLTYNRGNDGYTF; clone size: -; D gene: TRBD1; V gene: TRBV27; J gene: TRBJ1-2
CDR3 DNA: TGCAGTGCTAGGGCCGGGGGAGGCTACACCTTC; CDR3 protein: CSARAGGGYTF; clone size: -; D gene: -; V gene: TRBV20-1; J gene: TRBJ1-2
CDR3 DNA: TGTGCCAGCAGTAGAACCGGGACACCCCTGAAGCCTTTCTTT; CDR3 protein: CASSRTGTPLKPFF; clone size: -; D gene: -; V gene: TRBV6-2/TRBV6-3; J gene: TRBJ1-1
CDR3 DNA: TGTGCCTGCTTGGGGACTTGGGGGGGCCCCCGCCACGGAGAGACCCAGTACTTC; CDR3 protein: CACLGTWGGPRHGETQYF; clone size: many; D gene: -; V gene: TRBV5-3; J gene: TRBJ2-5
CDR3 DNA: TGTGCCAGCAGTTTCGACCTAGACAGGGACACTGAAGCTTTCTTT; CDR3 protein: CASSFDLDRDTEAFF; clone size: -; D gene: TRBD1; V gene: TRBV7-9; J gene: TRBJ1-1
CDR3 DNA: TGTGCCAGCAGTCACGGACAGGAAAGCGGGGAGCTGTTTTTT; CDR3 protein: CASSHGQESGELFF; clone size: -; D gene: TRBD1; V gene: TRBV27; J gene: TRBJ2-2
CDR3 DNA: TGTGCCATCAGAAAGGGGGCCGGGGGCACAGATACGCAGTATTTT; CDR3 protein: CAIRKGAGGTDTQYF; clone size: -; D gene: TRBD1; V gene: TRBV10-3; J gene: TRBJ2-3
CDR3 DNA: TGTGCCATCAGTGCCTACAGAGATGGCTACACCTTC; CDR3 protein: CAISAYRDGYTF; clone size: -; D gene: -; V gene: TRBV10-3; J gene: TRBJ1-2
CDR3 DNA: TGCGCCAGCAGCTCCGGGACTAGTAGAGAGACCCAGTACTTC; CDR3 protein: CASSSGTSRETQYF; clone size: -; D gene: TRBD2; V gene: TRBV5-1; J gene: TRBJ2-5
CDR3 DNA: TGTGCCAGCAGCCAATTGACAGGGGAGGGTGGCTACACCTTC; CDR3 protein: CASSQLTGEGGYTF; clone size: -; D gene: TRBD1; V gene: TRBV3-1/TRBV3-2; J gene: TRBJ1-2
CDR3 DNA: TGTGCCAGCAGCTTAGATGGGGACAGGTACTCTGGGGCCAACGTCCTGACTTTC; CDR3 protein: CASSLDGDRYSGANVLTF; clone size: -; D gene: TRBD1; V gene: TRBV7-2; J gene: TRBJ2-6
CDR3 DNA: TGTGCCAGTAGGGGCCCACACACAGACTATGGCTACACCTTC; CDR3 protein: CASRGPHTDYGYTF; clone size: once; D gene: -; V gene: TRBV19; J gene: TRBJ1-2
CDR3 DNA: TGTGCCAGCAGTTATAGGCGGCTAAACACTGAAGCTTTCTTT; CDR3 protein: CASSYRRLNTEAFF; clone size: -; D gene: -; V gene: TRBV6-5; J gene: TRBJ1-1
CDR3 DNA: TGTGCCAGCAGTGCCCGACGGACACTACCGTACAATGAGCAGTTCTTC; CDR3 protein: CASSARRTLPYNEQFF; clone size: few; D gene: -; V gene: TRBV2; J gene: TRBJ2-1
CDR3 DNA: TGCGCCAGCAGCCAAGAAGCGACGCTCTATGGCTACACCTTC; CDR3 protein: CASSQEATLYGYTF; clone size: -; D gene: -; V gene: TRBV4-1; J gene: TRBJ1-2
CDR3 DNA: TGTGCCAGCAGCCGACGACTAGCGGGGGGGGATGAGCAGTTCTTC; CDR3 protein: CASSRRLAGGDEQFF; clone size: -; D gene: TRBD2; V gene: TRBV28; J gene: TRBJ2-1
CDR3 DNA: TGTGCCAGCAGCTCCGGGACATGGACAGATACGCAGTATTTT; CDR3 protein: CASSSGTWTDTQYF; clone size: -; D gene: -; V gene: TRBV7-6; J gene: TRBJ2-3